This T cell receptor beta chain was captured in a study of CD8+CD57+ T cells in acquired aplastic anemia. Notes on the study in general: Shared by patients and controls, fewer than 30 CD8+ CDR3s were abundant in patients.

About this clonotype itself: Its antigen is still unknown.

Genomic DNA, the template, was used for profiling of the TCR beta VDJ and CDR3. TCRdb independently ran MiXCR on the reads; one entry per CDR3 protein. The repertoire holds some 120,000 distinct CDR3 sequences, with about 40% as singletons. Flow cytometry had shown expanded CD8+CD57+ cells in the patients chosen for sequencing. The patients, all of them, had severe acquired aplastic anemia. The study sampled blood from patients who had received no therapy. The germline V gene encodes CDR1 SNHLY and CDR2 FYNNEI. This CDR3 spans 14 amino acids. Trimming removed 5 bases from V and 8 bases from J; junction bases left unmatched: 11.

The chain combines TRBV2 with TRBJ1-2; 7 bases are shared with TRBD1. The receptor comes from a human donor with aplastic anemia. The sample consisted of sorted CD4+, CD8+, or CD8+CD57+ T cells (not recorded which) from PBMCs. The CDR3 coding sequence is TGTGCCAGCAGTCGGAACAGACAGGGTTGGGGCTACACCTTC. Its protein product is CASSRNRQGWGYTF.